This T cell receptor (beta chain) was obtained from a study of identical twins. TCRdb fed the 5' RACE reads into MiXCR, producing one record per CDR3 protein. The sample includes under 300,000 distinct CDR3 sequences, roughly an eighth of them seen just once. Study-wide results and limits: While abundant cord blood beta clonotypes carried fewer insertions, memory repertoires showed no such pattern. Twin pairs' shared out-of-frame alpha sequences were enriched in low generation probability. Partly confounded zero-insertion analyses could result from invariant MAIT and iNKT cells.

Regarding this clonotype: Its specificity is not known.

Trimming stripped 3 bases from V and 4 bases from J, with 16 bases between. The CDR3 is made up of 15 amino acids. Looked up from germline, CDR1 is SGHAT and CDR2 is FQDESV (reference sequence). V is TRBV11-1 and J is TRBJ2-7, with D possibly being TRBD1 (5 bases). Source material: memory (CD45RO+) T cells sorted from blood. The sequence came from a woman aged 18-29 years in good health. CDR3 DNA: TGTGCCAGCAGCTTGTTTACAGGCCCGGATTACGAGCAGTACTTC. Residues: CASSLFTGPDYEQYF.